These T cell receptor beta chains were read from a single sample in a study of blood T cell repertoires in COVID-19. This table comes from immunoSEQ multiplex PCR, and its TCRdb copy is limited to in-frame clones, with some not included. The sample lists around 370,000 clones, about 87% occurring once. Sequencing input: peripheral blood. These receptors all stem from a woman in her forties or fifties with COVID-19, enrolled during active disease. Each CDR3 is given without its conserved first and last residue. Each record gives: J gene, V gene, CDR3 protein.

TRBJ2-1,TRBV4-2,ASSQLLKRGDNEQF
TRBJ1-5,TRBV5-8,ASSSGGSNQPQH
TRBJ2-1,TRBV27,ASSQAPRTGTSGRRSEQF
TRBJ2-5,TRBV19,ASSIRLAGGPETQY
TRBJ2-1,TRBV10-2,ASMLAGGHEQF
TRBJ1-5,TRBV28,ASRLADRVNQPQH
TRBJ2-7,TRBV5-4,ASSARWAGGPYEQY
TRBJ2-5,TRBV5-1,ASSLSTVQETQY
TRBJ2-3,TRBV30,AWTPTGGVTDTQY
TRBJ1-2,TRBV19,ASRANPGITNYGYT
TRBJ2-5,TRBV7-2,ASSLGGLGETQY
TRBJ1-3,TRBV5-4,ASSSPGPGNTIY
TRBJ2-7,TRBV30,AWSVQGVIGATSGR
TRBJ2-3,TRBV19,ASSIYGGRTDTQY
TRBJ2-2,TRBV24-1,ATSATDRVNLNTGELF
TRBJ1-3,TRBV29-1,SVRQGLAGNTIY
TRBJ2-1,TRBV7-9,ASSLEGPVGRQF
TRBJ2-2,TRBV27,ASSTAIPRFSGELF
TRBJ1-1,TRBV3-1/TRBV3-2,ASSQEGNRMNTEAF
TRBJ2-7,TRBV2,ASTRTTREQY
TRBJ1-2,TRBV3-1/TRBV3-2,ASSQVTTGVGGYT
TRBJ2-7,TRBV20-1,SGQGKNEQY
TRBJ1-5,TRBV19,ASSIVTGNQPQH
TRBJ2-4,TRBV24-1,ATSDPSEDIQY
TRBJ2-4,TRBV12-3/TRBV12-4,ASSPRLLNIQY
TRBJ2-2,TRBV5-4,ASTEVRGSGELF
TRBJ1-5,TRBV30,AWSGQGDQPQH
TRBJ1-4,TRBV5-1,ASRKSIRDRFTPTNEKLF
TRBJ1-3,TRBV30,AWNGPGDTIY
TRBJ2-5,TRBV15,ATSRDGRETQY
TRBJ2-5,TRBV30,AWSHPAAAIKTQY
TRBJ2-7,TRBV7-8,ASSPSGTVGISE
TRBJ2-6,TRBV5-5,ASSDSSGANVLT
TRBJ1-1,TRBV19,ASKIARTANTEAF
TRBJ2-1,TRBV20-1,SATLFGEQF
TRBJ2-5,TRBV11-2,ASSPRQRAEVPETQY
TRBJ2-7,TRBV5-1,ASSFDPMGGRYEQY
TRBJ1-2,TRBV3-1/TRBV3-2,ASSREGTNYGYT
TRBJ1-5,TRBV2,ASRRTGALNQPQH
TRBJ1-1,TRBV7-9,ASSPGDREAF
TRBJ1-6,TRBV27,ASSFDRGFGSPLH
TRBJ2-2,TRBV24-1,ATSNSNTGELF
TRBJ1-2,TRBV2,AKRQQKRYGYT
TRBJ2-1,TRBV20-1,SARYNEQF
TRBJ2-7,TRBV5-1,ASSKELAGGPGEQY
TRBJ2-1,TRBV7-5,VRSLANKLAGGNEQF